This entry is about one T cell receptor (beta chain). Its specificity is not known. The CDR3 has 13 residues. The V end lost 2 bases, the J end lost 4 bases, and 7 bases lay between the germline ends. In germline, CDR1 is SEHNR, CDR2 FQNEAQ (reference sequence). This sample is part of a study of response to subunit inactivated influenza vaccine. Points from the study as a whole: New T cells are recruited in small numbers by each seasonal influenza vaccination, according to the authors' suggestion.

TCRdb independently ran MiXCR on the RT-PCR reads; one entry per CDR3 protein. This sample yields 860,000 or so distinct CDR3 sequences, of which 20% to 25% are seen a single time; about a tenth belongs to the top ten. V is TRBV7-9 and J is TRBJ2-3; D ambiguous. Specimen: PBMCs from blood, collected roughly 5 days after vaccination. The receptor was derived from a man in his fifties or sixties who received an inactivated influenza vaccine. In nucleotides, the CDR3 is TGTGCCAGCAGCTTAACGACCCCAGATACGCAGTATTTT. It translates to CASSLTTPDTQYF.